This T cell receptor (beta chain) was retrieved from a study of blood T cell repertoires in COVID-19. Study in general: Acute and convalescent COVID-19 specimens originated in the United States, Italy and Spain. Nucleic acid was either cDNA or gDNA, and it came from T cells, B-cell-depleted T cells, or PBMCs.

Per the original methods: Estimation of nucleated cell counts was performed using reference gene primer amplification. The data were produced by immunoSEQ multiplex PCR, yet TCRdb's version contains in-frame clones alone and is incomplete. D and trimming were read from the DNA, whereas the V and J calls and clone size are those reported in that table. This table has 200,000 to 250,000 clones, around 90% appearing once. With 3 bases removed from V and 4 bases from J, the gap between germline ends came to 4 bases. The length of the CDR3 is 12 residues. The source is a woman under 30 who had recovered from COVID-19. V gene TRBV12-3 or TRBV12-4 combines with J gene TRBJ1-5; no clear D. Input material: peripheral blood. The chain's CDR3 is CASSFLNQPQHF. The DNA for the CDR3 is TGTGCCAGCAGTTTCCTTAATCAGCCCCAGCATTTT.